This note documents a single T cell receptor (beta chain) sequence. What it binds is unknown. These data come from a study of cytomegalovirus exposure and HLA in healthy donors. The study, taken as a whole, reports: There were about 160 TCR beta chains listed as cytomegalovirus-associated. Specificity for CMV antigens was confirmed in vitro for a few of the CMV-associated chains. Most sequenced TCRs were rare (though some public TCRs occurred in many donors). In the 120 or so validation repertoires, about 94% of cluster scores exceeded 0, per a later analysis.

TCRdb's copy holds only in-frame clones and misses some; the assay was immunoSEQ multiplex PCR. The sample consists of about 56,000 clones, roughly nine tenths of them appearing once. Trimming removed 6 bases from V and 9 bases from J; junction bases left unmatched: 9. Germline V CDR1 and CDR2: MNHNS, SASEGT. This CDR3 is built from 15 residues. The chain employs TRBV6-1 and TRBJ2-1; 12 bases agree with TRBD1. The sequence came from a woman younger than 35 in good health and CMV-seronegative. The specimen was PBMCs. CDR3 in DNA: TGTGCCAGCAGCTCCGGGACAGGGGGCTGGAGTGAGCAGTTCTTC. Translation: CASSSGTGGWSEQFF.